This T cell receptor beta chain came from a study of blood T cell repertoires in COVID-19. On the study more broadly: There were acute and convalescent COVID-19 samples, and they came from the United States, Italy and Spain. In each case, the material was cDNA or gDNA derived from T cells, B-cell-depleted T cells, or PBMCs.

The CDR3 sequence is 14 residues long. Germline CDR1 LGHNA, CDR2 YNFKEQ. The V end was cut by 4 bases, the J end by 7 bases, with 14 bases between. Original processing methods: By means of reference gene primer amplification, nucleated cell counts were estimated. Libraries were prepared by immunoSEQ multiplex PCR; TCRdb keeps only in-frame clonotypes and omits some of them. V and J calls plus clone size are reproduced from that table; the DNA served to infer D and trimming. The data contain roughly 100,000 clones, about 91% of them singletons. Sequenced sample: peripheral blood. V and J are TRBV4-2 and TRBJ1-5; D possibly corresponds to TRBD1 (5 bases). The TCR was taken from a human donor in a cohort sampled during active COVID-19. CDR3 in DNA: TGTGCCAGCAGCCCAGGGAGGGTTGGCCAGCCCCAGCATTTT. As protein: CASSPGRVGQPQHF.